This TCR beta chain was documented in a study of blood T cell repertoires in COVID-19. Across the study: T cells, B-cell-depleted T cells, or PBMCs provided the cDNA or gDNA that served as material.

The table came from immunoSEQ multiplex PCR; TCRdb's copy has only in-frame clones and leaves some out. In the table there are about 300,000 clones, over 75% of which are singletons. Note on this clone: The identical CDR3 is also encoded by other nucleotide sequences in the sample.

This CDR3 has 13 amino acids. V was pared by 1 base and J by 4 bases, with 7 bases between. The V gene's germline CDR1 is SGHAT and CDR2 FQNNGV. The TCR originated in a woman aged 25 to 39 with COVID-19, enrolled during active disease. This chain links TRBV11-2 with TRBJ1-1, with D unresolved. The sequenced sample consisted of peripheral blood. The CDR3 DNA is TGTGCCAGCAGCTTAGCCGGCGGCACTGAAGCTTTCTTT. Amino acids: CASSLAGGTEAFF.